This is a list of T cell receptor beta chains from one sample in a study of T cell responses to AZD1222 COVID-19 vaccine. Here immunoSEQ multiplex PCR was the method, and the copy in TCRdb shows in-frame clones only, minus some. Of 150,000 to 200,000 clones in the sample, 75% to 95% were seen once. The sample in question was peripheral blood, obtained on day 0 of AZD1222 vaccination. The receptors were gathered from an adult in good health. The CDR3 runs from the conserved cysteine through the conserved F or W. D genes are given only for firm matches. Part of the rows lack a size; the others show once, few, many or a class for expanded clones.

D	V	size	J	length	DNA	CDR3
TRBD2	TRBV6-2/TRBV6-3	NA	TRBJ2-7	17	TGTGCCAGCAGTTTTCGGACTAGCGGGAGGTCGTCCTACGAGCAGTACTTC	CASSFRTSGRSSYEQYF
NA	TRBV28	NA	TRBJ2-7	18	TGTGCCAGCAGTTTACTCCTCTGGGGGAGTAGGGTTAATTACGAGCAGTACTTC	CASSLLLWGSRVNYEQYF
TRBD1	TRBV6-5	NA	TRBJ2-7	15	TGTGCCAGCAGTTACCTCGGGACAGGGAAGTACGAGCAGTACTTC	CASSYLGTGKYEQYF
NA	TRBV15	NA	TRBJ1-1	14	TGTGCCACCAGCAGAGATAGGAGACAGACTGAAGCTTTCTTT	CATSRDRRQTEAFF
NA	TRBV7-8	NA	TRBJ1-2	12	TGTGCCAGCAGCCCAGGGCTCTATGGCTACACCTTC	CASSPGLYGYTF
NA	TRBV19	NA	TRBJ1-1	15	TGTGCCAGTAGCGAGGGCCGGGGCTCGAGCACTGAAGCTTTCTTT	CASSEGRGSSTEAFF
TRBD1	TRBV5-1	NA	TRBJ1-4	17	TGCGCCAGCAGCTCATGGACAGGGGGCCTCGGAGGTGAAAAACTGTTTTTT	CASSSWTGGLGGEKLFF
NA	TRBV28	NA	TRBJ2-7	11	TGTGCCAGCAGTCTGGACAGCGAGCAGTACTTC	CASSLDSEQYF
NA	TRBV5-1	NA	TRBJ2-7	15	TGCGCCAGCAGCTTGGGGGAGTTTATTTGGGCGAGGCTACACTTC	CASSLGEFIWARLHF
NA	TRBV12-5	NA	TRBJ1-1	15	TGTGCTAGTGGTTTGGTAACTTGGGGTCGGACTGAAGCTTTCTTT	CASGLVTWGRTEAFF
TRBD2	TRBV10-2	NA	TRBJ2-3	16	TGCGCCAGCAGTTCGGGACTAGCGGGCTTCACAGATACGCAGTATTTT	CASSSGLAGFTDTQYF
NA	TRBV18	NA	TRBJ2-2	12	TGTGCCAGCTCGCCTCTGACCGGGGAGCTGTTTTTT	CASSPLTGELFF
TRBD1	TRBV4-1	NA	TRBJ2-5	15	TGCGCCAGCAGCCAAGCCGGGACAGAGGGAGAGACCCAGTACTTC	CASSQAGTEGETQYF
NA	TRBV24-1	NA	TRBJ2-2	12	TGTGCCACCGAGAGGAACCCCGGGGAGCTGTTTTTT	CATERNPGELFF
NA	TRBV28	NA	TRBJ1-5	16	TGTGCCAGCAGTTTTATGAGTGACATACAGAATCAGCCCCAGCATTTT	CASSFMSDIQNQPQHF
NA	TRBV6-5	NA	TRBJ2-7	13	TGTGCCAGCAGTTACTCGACAGGACAGCCGCAGTACTTC	CASSYSTGQPQYF
TRBD2	TRBV28	NA	TRBJ2-7	15	TGTGCCAGCAGTCCCGCGGCGGCGGGAGATTTCGAGCAGTACTTC	CASSPAAAGDFEQYF
NA	TRBV28	few	TRBJ2-5	14	TGTGCCAGCAGTCCGGACGGGCAACAAGAGACCCAGTACTTC	CASSPDGQQETQYF
TRBD2	TRBV30	NA	TRBJ2-1	14	TGTGCCTGGAGGTTTAGCGGGCCTCGCGATGAGCAGTTCTTC	CAWRFSGPRDEQFF
NA	TRBV12-3/TRBV12-4	NA	TRBJ1-1	10	TGTGCCAGCAGCACCACTGAAGCTTTCTTT	CASSTTEAFF
TRBD2	TRBV7-9	NA	TRBJ2-3	16	TGTGCCAGCAGCTTAGTTGGAGCGGGAGTTGTAGATACGCAGTATTTT	CASSLVGAGVVDTQYF